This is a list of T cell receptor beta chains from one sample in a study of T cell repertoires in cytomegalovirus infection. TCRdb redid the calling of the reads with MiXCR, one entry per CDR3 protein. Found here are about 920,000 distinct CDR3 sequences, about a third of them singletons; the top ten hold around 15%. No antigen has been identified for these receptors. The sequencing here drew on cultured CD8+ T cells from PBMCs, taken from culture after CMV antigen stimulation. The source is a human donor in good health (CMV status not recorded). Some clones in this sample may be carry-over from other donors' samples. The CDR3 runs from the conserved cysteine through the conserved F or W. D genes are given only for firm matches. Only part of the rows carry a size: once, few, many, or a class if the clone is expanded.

CDR3 DNA: TGCGCCAGCAGCCAAGGAATCGATGAGCAGTTCTTC
CDR3 protein: CASSQGIDEQFF
J gene: TRBJ2-1
D gene: .
clone size: .
V gene: TRBV4-3

CDR3 DNA: TGTGCCAGCAGCGCGACCAGGGGTCGGAATGAGCAGTTCTTC
CDR3 protein: CASSATRGRNEQFF
J gene: TRBJ2-1
D gene: .
clone size: few
V gene: TRBV13

CDR3 DNA: TGCGCCAGCAGCCCAAGAGTAGTTCAGGGGGCGGGCACAGATACGCAGTATTTT
CDR3 protein: CASSPRVVQGAGTDTQYF
J gene: TRBJ2-3
D gene: TRBD1
clone size: once
V gene: TRBV4-3

CDR3 DNA: TGTGCCAGCAGTCCTAAGCCTTCCGGGACAGGGGCTAATCAGCCCCAGCATTTT
CDR3 protein: CASSPKPSGTGANQPQHF
J gene: TRBJ1-5
D gene: TRBD1
clone size: once
V gene: TRBV6-2/TRBV6-3

CDR3 DNA: TGTGCCAGCAGTCCCTCGGGGCTGTACCAAGAGACCCAGTACTTC
CDR3 protein: CASSPSGLYQETQYF
J gene: TRBJ2-5
D gene: .
clone size: .
V gene: TRBV6-1

CDR3 DNA: TGTGCCAGCTTGGCCGACACAGATACGCAGTATTTT
CDR3 protein: CASLADTDTQYF
J gene: TRBJ2-3
D gene: .
clone size: few
V gene: TRBV2

CDR3 DNA: TGTGCCAGCAGTTTAAAGTTTGGCCAACCGAACACTGAAGCTTTCTTT
CDR3 protein: CASSLKFGQPNTEAFF
J gene: TRBJ1-1
D gene: .
clone size: .
V gene: TRBV27

CDR3 DNA: TGTGCCAGCAGCTTAGGACAGCAGCCCCAGCATTTT
CDR3 protein: CASSLGQQPQHF
J gene: TRBJ1-5
D gene: .
clone size: many
V gene: TRBV7-9

CDR3 DNA: TGTGCCAGCAGGGGGACAGAAGCCCCTAATTCACCCCTCCACTTT
CDR3 protein: CASRGTEAPNSPLHF
J gene: TRBJ1-6
D gene: TRBD1
clone size: few
V gene: TRBV5-6

CDR3 DNA: TGTACCAGCAGTTACTCTCCGGGACCCCCGAACACCGGGGAGCTGTTTTTT
CDR3 protein: CTSSYSPGPPNTGELFF
J gene: TRBJ2-2
D gene: .
clone size: once
V gene: TRBV6-5

CDR3 DNA: TGTGCCAGCAGCTTAGTGTTTGGACAGGGGTTCAATGAGCAGTTCTTC
CDR3 protein: CASSLVFGQGFNEQFF
J gene: TRBJ2-1
D gene: TRBD1
clone size: .
V gene: TRBV7-6

CDR3 DNA: TGTGCCAGCAGTCCCTACGGGGATAGCAATCAGCCCCAGCATTTT
CDR3 protein: CASSPYGDSNQPQHF
J gene: TRBJ1-5
D gene: .
clone size: many
V gene: TRBV27

CDR3 DNA: TGTGTCAGCAGCACAGGGCCCTACACCGGGGAGCTGTTTTTT
CDR3 protein: CVSSTGPYTGELFF
J gene: TRBJ2-2
D gene: .
clone size: .
V gene: TRBV7-3

CDR3 DNA: TGCAGTGCTAACGACAGGCCACCCAAAGGGGGGAACATTCAGTACTTC
CDR3 protein: CSANDRPPKGGNIQYF
J gene: TRBJ2-4
D gene: .
clone size: few
V gene: TRBV20-1

CDR3 DNA: TGTGCCACCTCACCCGGGACAGGGGGCCGGGAGACCCAGTACTTC
CDR3 protein: CATSPGTGGRETQYF
J gene: TRBJ2-5
D gene: TRBD1
clone size: .
V gene: TRBV24-1

CDR3 DNA: TGTGCCAGCACCCGCCCAGGGACGTACACCGGGGAGCTGTTTTTT
CDR3 protein: CASTRPGTYTGELFF
J gene: TRBJ2-2
D gene: .
clone size: .
V gene: TRBV5-6

CDR3 DNA: TGTGCCAGCACCGGACGGGCAGCCAAAAACATTCAGTACTTC
CDR3 protein: CASTGRAAKNIQYF
J gene: TRBJ2-4
D gene: .
clone size: .
V gene: TRBV6-6

CDR3 DNA: TGTGCCAGCAGTTACTTCGGGGACAGTACCAATGAGCAGTTCTTC
CDR3 protein: CASSYFGDSTNEQFF
J gene: TRBJ2-1
D gene: TRBD1
clone size: few
V gene: TRBV6-5

CDR3 DNA: TGTGCCAGCAGCCAAGATACGGGTCCGACCACTGAAGCTTTCTTT
CDR3 protein: CASSQDTGPTTEAFF
J gene: TRBJ1-1
D gene: .
clone size: .
V gene: TRBV4-2

CDR3 DNA: TGCGCCAGCAGCCAAGATACCGCCACCGGGGAGCTGTTTTTT
CDR3 protein: CASSQDTATGELFF
J gene: TRBJ2-2
D gene: .
clone size: .
V gene: TRBV4-1

CDR3 DNA: TGCAGCGTTGAAGATGGAAGGTCAGGCGTCGACTACGAGCAGTACTTC
CDR3 protein: CSVEDGRSGVDYEQYF
J gene: TRBJ2-7
D gene: .
clone size: .
V gene: TRBV29-1

CDR3 DNA: TGTGCCAGCAGTCCATTTTGGGGGGATGAGCAGTTCTTC
CDR3 protein: CASSPFWGDEQFF
J gene: TRBJ2-1
D gene: .
clone size: many
V gene: TRBV12-3/TRBV12-4

CDR3 DNA: TGCGCCAGCTGGGGGGAGGGGTCTGGCTACACCTTC
CDR3 protein: CASWGEGSGYTF
J gene: TRBJ1-2
D gene: .
clone size: .
V gene: TRBV4-1

CDR3 DNA: TGTGCCAGCAGCCATAAGAGGGGTACGGCTTTCTTT
CDR3 protein: CASSHKRGTAFF
J gene: TRBJ1-1
D gene: .
clone size: .
V gene: TRBV7-6

CDR3 DNA: TGCAGTGCTAGAGATTTCCGCAGATACAATGAGCAGTTCTTC
CDR3 protein: CSARDFRRYNEQFF
J gene: TRBJ2-1
D gene: .
clone size: .
V gene: TRBV20-1

CDR3 DNA: TGTGCCAGCAGTTATTCTAGCGGCTTATACAATGAGCAGTTCTTC
CDR3 protein: CASSYSSGLYNEQFF
J gene: TRBJ2-1
D gene: TRBD2
clone size: .
V gene: TRBV6-2/TRBV6-3

CDR3 DNA: TGTGCCAGCAGCCCGGGACAGGCCGTGCCTAACTCCTACGAGCAGTACTTC
CDR3 protein: CASSPGQAVPNSYEQYF
J gene: TRBJ2-7
D gene: TRBD1
clone size: .
V gene: TRBV7-9

CDR3 DNA: TGTGCCAGCAGCTTAGTGGACAACTTCAATGGCTACACCTTC
CDR3 protein: CASSLVDNFNGYTF
J gene: TRBJ1-2
D gene: .
clone size: few
V gene: TRBV7-9

CDR3 DNA: TGTGCCAGCAAAACTAGCGGGGGGATTCAAGAGACCCAGTACTTC
CDR3 protein: CASKTSGGIQETQYF
J gene: TRBJ2-5
D gene: TRBD2
clone size: .
V gene: TRBV6-2/TRBV6-3

CDR3 DNA: TGCGGGAAGCTAGGGGGGAACAACAATGAGCAGTTCTTC
CDR3 protein: CGKLGGNNNEQFF
J gene: TRBJ2-1
D gene: .
clone size: .
V gene: TRBV29-1

CDR3 DNA: TGTGCCAGCAGCGAAGGGAGGGGCACTGAAGCTTTCTTT
CDR3 protein: CASSEGRGTEAFF
J gene: TRBJ1-1
D gene: .
clone size: many
V gene: TRBV2

CDR3 DNA: TGCGCCAGCAGCTTGGAGGCAGGGTCGAGCTACACCTTC
CDR3 protein: CASSLEAGSSYTF
J gene: TRBJ1-2
D gene: .
clone size: .
V gene: TRBV5-1

CDR3 DNA: TGTGCCAGCAGTTCTTCCGGGGAGGGGGACACTGAAGCTTTCTTT
CDR3 protein: CASSSSGEGDTEAFF
J gene: TRBJ1-1
D gene: .
clone size: .
V gene: TRBV12-3/TRBV12-4

CDR3 DNA: TGTGCCAGCAGTTTAAGAGGCAGGGCCAATGAGCAGTTCTTC
CDR3 protein: CASSLRGRANEQFF
J gene: TRBJ2-1
D gene: .
clone size: .
V gene: TRBV27

CDR3 DNA: TGTGCCAGCAGCTTAGGAGTGGGGCTCCAAGAGACCCAGTACTTC
CDR3 protein: CASSLGVGLQETQYF
J gene: TRBJ2-5
D gene: .
clone size: .
V gene: TRBV7-8

CDR3 DNA: TGTGCCAGCAGTCCCGAGGGACTTCCCCAAGAGACCCAGTACTTC
CDR3 protein: CASSPEGLPQETQYF
J gene: TRBJ2-5
D gene: .
clone size: .
V gene: TRBV27

CDR3 DNA: TGTGCCAGCAGTTTATTCCCAAACTCGGGAAACACCATATATTTT
CDR3 protein: CASSLFPNSGNTIYF
J gene: TRBJ1-3
D gene: .
clone size: few
V gene: TRBV27

CDR3 DNA: TGTGCCAGCAGCCGAGAAGGGGGAAACATTCAGTACTTC
CDR3 protein: CASSREGGNIQYF
J gene: TRBJ2-4
D gene: .
clone size: .
V gene: TRBV7-9

CDR3 DNA: TGTGCCAGCAGTTACACTTCTCCGGGGACTGAAGCTTTCTTT
CDR3 protein: CASSYTSPGTEAFF
J gene: TRBJ1-1
D gene: .
clone size: .
V gene: TRBV6-5

CDR3 DNA: TGTGCCAGCAGTTACCTCGCACAGGCGCACACTGAAGCTTTCTTT
CDR3 protein: CASSYLAQAHTEAFF
J gene: TRBJ1-1
D gene: .
clone size: few
V gene: TRBV6-6

CDR3 DNA: TGTGCCAGCAGTTTATCGCTCCTAGCGGAGCAGTACTTC
CDR3 protein: CASSLSLLAEQYF
J gene: TRBJ2-7
D gene: .
clone size: many
V gene: TRBV27

CDR3 DNA: TGTGCCAGCAGTCCCCTGGGGGGCTCCCTCTACGAGCAGTACTTC
CDR3 protein: CASSPLGGSLYEQYF
J gene: TRBJ2-7
D gene: .
clone size: once
V gene: TRBV27

CDR3 DNA: TGTGCCAGCAGCTTAGTGGGGGAGGTCAGGAGCTCCTACAATGAGCAGTTCTTC
CDR3 protein: CASSLVGEVRSSYNEQFF
J gene: TRBJ2-1
D gene: .
clone size: many
V gene: TRBV11-2

CDR3 DNA: TGTGCCAGCAGCTTAGGCAGACTAGCGGAGTACAATGAGCAGTTCTTC
CDR3 protein: CASSLGRLAEYNEQFF
J gene: TRBJ2-1
D gene: TRBD2
clone size: many
V gene: TRBV7-2

CDR3 DNA: TGTGCCAGCAGCTTAGCGGGACCCTCGACAGAGACCCAGTACTTC
CDR3 protein: CASSLAGPSTETQYF
J gene: TRBJ2-5
D gene: .
clone size: few
V gene: TRBV7-2

CDR3 DNA: TGTGCCAGCAGTTACTCCTCTACGGCCGGGGGCACTGAAGCTTTCTTT
CDR3 protein: CASSYSSTAGGTEAFF
J gene: TRBJ1-1
D gene: .
clone size: .
V gene: TRBV6-5

CDR3 DNA: TGTGCTAGTGGTTTTACGACCGGGTCCGGGGTGAGTTCACCCCTCCACTTT
CDR3 protein: CASGFTTGSGVSSPLHF
J gene: TRBJ1-6
D gene: .
clone size: .
V gene: TRBV12-5

CDR3 DNA: TGTGCCAGCCCAGGGGAAGATACGCAGTATTTT
CDR3 protein: CASPGEDTQYF
J gene: TRBJ2-3
D gene: .
clone size: .
V gene: TRBV2

CDR3 DNA: TGTGCCAACAGGTCCGGGGCAACAGATACGCAGTATTTT
CDR3 protein: CANRSGATDTQYF
J gene: TRBJ2-3
D gene: .
clone size: .
V gene: TRBV7-8

CDR3 DNA: TGTGCCAGCCTTAGAACTGAAGCTTTCTTT
CDR3 protein: CASLRTEAFF
J gene: TRBJ1-1
D gene: .
clone size: .
V gene: TRBV2

CDR3 DNA: TGTGCCAGCAGCCTATTACCTATAACGGAGTCGTGGAGGGAGCTGTTTTTT
CDR3 protein: CASSLLPITESWRELFF
J gene: TRBJ2-2
D gene: .
clone size: .
V gene: TRBV9

CDR3 DNA: TGTGCCACCAGTCCTTTCCGGGATGGGGCAGATACGCAGTATTTT
CDR3 protein: CATSPFRDGADTQYF
J gene: TRBJ2-3
D gene: .
clone size: .
V gene: TRBV15

CDR3 DNA: TGTGCCAGCAGTTTTCAGGGGGGACACAATGAGCAGTTCTTC
CDR3 protein: CASSFQGGHNEQFF
J gene: TRBJ2-1
D gene: .
clone size: .
V gene: TRBV28

CDR3 DNA: TGTGCCAGCAGACCGGACCCGAGCTCCTATAATTCACCCCTCCACTTT
CDR3 protein: CASRPDPSSYNSPLHF
J gene: TRBJ1-6
D gene: .
clone size: few
V gene: TRBV27

CDR3 DNA: TGTGCCAGCAGAATACTAGCGGGGGCCACAGATACGCAGTATTTT
CDR3 protein: CASRILAGATDTQYF
J gene: TRBJ2-3
D gene: TRBD2
clone size: .
V gene: TRBV27

CDR3 DNA: TGCAGTGCTAGAGATAGGGAGGGAAGTCGGTCTGAAGCTTTCTTT
CDR3 protein: CSARDREGSRSEAFF
J gene: TRBJ1-1
D gene: .
clone size: few
V gene: TRBV20-1

CDR3 DNA: TGTGCCAGCAGTGAAGCCACGGCGGGGGGGCCACAAGAGACCCAGTACTTC
CDR3 protein: CASSEATAGGPQETQYF
J gene: TRBJ2-5
D gene: TRBD2
clone size: .
V gene: TRBV6-1

CDR3 DNA: TGCAGCGTTCGAGTCAGATCTAATGGCTACACCTTC
CDR3 protein: CSVRVRSNGYTF
J gene: TRBJ1-2
D gene: .
clone size: .
V gene: TRBV29-1

CDR3 DNA: TGTGCCAGTACCCTGGACTCAACTAGCACAGATACGCAGTATTTT
CDR3 protein: CASTLDSTSTDTQYF
J gene: TRBJ2-3
D gene: .
clone size: few
V gene: TRBV19

CDR3 DNA: TGTGCCAGCAGCCAAGAACCCACGTACGAGCAGTACTTC
CDR3 protein: CASSQEPTYEQYF
J gene: TRBJ2-7
D gene: .
clone size: .
V gene: TRBV14